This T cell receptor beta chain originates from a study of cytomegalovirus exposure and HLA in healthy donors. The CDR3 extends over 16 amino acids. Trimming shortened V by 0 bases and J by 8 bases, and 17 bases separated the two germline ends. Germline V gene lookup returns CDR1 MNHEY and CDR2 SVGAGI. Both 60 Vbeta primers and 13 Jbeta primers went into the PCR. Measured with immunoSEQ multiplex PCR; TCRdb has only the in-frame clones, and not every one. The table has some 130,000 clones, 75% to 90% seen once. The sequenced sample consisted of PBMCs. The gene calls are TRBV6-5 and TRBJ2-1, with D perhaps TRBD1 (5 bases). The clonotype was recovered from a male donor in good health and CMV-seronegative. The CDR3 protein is CASSYSIGASVDEQFF. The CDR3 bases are TGTGCCAGCAGTTACTCGATAGGGGCTTCAGTTGATGAGCAGTTCTTC.